This entry describes one T cell receptor beta chain. Its antigen specificity is not known. The record has no base qualities; no much larger clone is one base away. This sample is drawn from a study of cytomegalovirus exposure and HLA in healthy donors (dated by TCRdb to between 2016 and 2019). For the wider study: An earlier analysis of about 560 of the donors reported under 300 Gb of sequence data and 90 million to 120 million unique TCR beta sequences obtained from roughly 180 million T cells. An early release that covered more than 550 HLA-typed donors contained approximately 300 gigabases of sequencing data and about 84 million unique TCR sequences. The genetic ancestry cluster associated with self-reported Caucasian donors included roughly four fifths of the roughly 400 genotyped donors. The aim of the study was to test whether cataloging public T cell receptors could identify signatures of past pathogen exposure. The study profiled the T cell repertoires of hundreds of subjects by immunosequencing and related them to cytomegalovirus serostatus. A separate validation cohort of 90 to 150 different subjects was used in addition to the roughly 620-subject first cohort. The study combined high-throughput TCR immunosequencing, statistical association of individual TCRs with disease status, and machine learning to predict cytomegalovirus infection status. To study patterns of TCR occurrence, a later analysis re-analyzed previously published TCR beta repertoires from several hundred donors and added high-resolution HLA genotyping. Rather than drawing on any new phenotypic data, the later analysis identified candidate immune exposures from TCR beta sequences and the way those sequences occurred across donors. In an earlier analysis of around 540 of the donors, high-throughput TCR beta sequencing was used to judge whether each TCR beta V gene segment behaved as functional or pseudogenic. Donor age, sex, ethnicity and CMV serostatus were compiled together with the repertoire data. A later genetic analysis used genome-wide SNP genotypes for about 60% of the roughly 700 donors, treating that subset as a discovery cohort. Every discovery cohort repertoire had been produced on one sequencing platform. Both class I and class II loci were covered by HLA typing, at four-digit resolution. The number of donors typed differed by locus, with roughly 629-640 for A, B, C, DRB1 and DQB1, roughly 520 for DQA1, 600 to 610 for DPA1, and some 470 for DPB1. Because of strong linkage in the cohort, four or five DR-DQ haplotypes were treated as single units for association and clustering. Among 350 to 400 genotyped donors of the cohort, an average of around 240,000 unique TCR beta nucleotide sequences were sequenced per donor, roughly 20% of them non-productive. Broad study findings and their caveats: Because HLA typing was unavailable for some donors at each locus, only the typed subset was used in association tests. A cluster of highly shared sequence variants was judged likely to be a technical artifact of the sequencing pipeline. In a later genetic analysis, fewer N-insertions in productive TCRs were reported among donors in an Asian-associated ancestry cluster than the 666-donor mean. In both the original and validation cohorts, the classifier was reported to diagnose cytomegalovirus status with high specificity and sensitivity. Linkage disequilibrium might explain the correlated functional status among segregating V segments, but an unknown experimental factor could not be ruled out. Compared with equally common non-associated chains, HLA-associated TCR beta chains in a later analysis were more clonally expanded and had lower generation probabilities. Assigning TCR associations to individual alleles was difficult when HLA alleles, especially DR and DQ, strongly co-occurred. A later analysis associated 16,951 TCR beta sequences with specific HLA alleles at a false discovery rate of 0.05. The study listed 150 to 200 TCR beta chains as associated with cytomegalovirus. A further reported finding was that TCR beta sequences accurately predicted the HLA-A and HLA-B alleles for most subjects in the first cohort. Only TCR beta chains were sequenced in this cohort, and the absence of alpha or paired-chain data limited detectable features. An earlier analysis of approximately 570 of the donors showed that most TCR beta V segments appeared in productive rearrangements either about 87% or about 30% of the time, which broadly matched IMGT annotations. Across donors, most TCR sequences were observed very rarely, whereas some public TCRs were present in many individuals. Most CMV-associated TCR beta chains appeared to be HLA-restricted in a later analysis, and the HLA associations seemed to be driven largely by CMV exposure. Some IMGT-functional V segments, including TRBV6-2 and TRBV6-3, could not be told apart with the 87-base-pair reads, so those segments were excluded. CMV serostatus was the only immune exposure information available for the cohort. Because counts were too low, under 20 rarely observed V segments, including chromosome 9 orphons, were left out of the earlier analysis of a few hundred of the donors. It was suggested by the authors that the approach could potentially be generalized to other disease states and immunological phenotypes. In vitro tests confirmed that a few of the cytomegalovirus-associated TCR beta chains recognize cytomegalovirus antigens. Roughly uniform sequencing depth across donors was assumed in presence/absence analyses, although this assumption may not hold. An association between a missense DCLRE1C variant and V-gene and J-gene trimming of TCR beta chains was found in a later genetic analysis and replicated in an independent cohort. A later analysis reported that several top co-occurrence clusters appeared linked to parvovirus B19, influenza, CMV and Epstein-Barr virus. In a later analysis, the rate of TCR association differed among HLA loci, with DRB1 alleles having the most associated TCRs and HLA-C alleles having the fewest.

The cohort was made up of 500 to 850 healthy bone marrow donors. At the time of sampling, every cohort member was nominally healthy, though immune exposures that went unrecorded were likely present. The donor tested CMV seronegative, placing the donor among the 352 seronegative members of the cohort. Each donor provided a peripheral blood sample, and peripheral blood mononuclear cells were used for TCR beta sequencing. The Qiagen DNeasy Blood Extraction Kit was used to extract genomic DNA from the blood cell samples. The CDR3 contains 13 residues, cysteine and phenylalanine counted. Only the CDR3 DNA is retained, 39 bases long and in frame from the first base. From a lookup of the germline V gene (reference sequence), CDR1 and CDR2 are WNHNN and SYGVQD. V has 10 bases trimmed and J has 7 bases trimmed; junction bases matching no gene number 13. Library creation used the immunoSEQ multiplex PCR assay. The multiplex PCR relied on a mix of 60 forward primers for TCR Vbeta segments and 13 reverse primers for TCR Jbeta segments. A multiplex PCR assay on genomic DNA amplified the CDR3 region of rearranged TCR beta genes. The Illumina HiSeq System was used to sequence the amplified TCR beta libraries as 87-base-pair reads. The original methods were these. In a later analysis, around 80 million unique TCR beta chains were counted across the approximately 620 repertoires, and roughly 11 million of these chains were shared by at least two donors. Raw reads were error-corrected and collapsed into unique sequences with a nearest-neighbor algorithm that merged closely related sequences to remove PCR and sequencing errors. To assign V, D and J gene segments, CDR3 sequences were aligned to IMGT reference sequences. For a sequence to be retained, at least a six-nucleotide match to both a V gene segment and a J gene segment was required. Rearrangements were classified as productive when the CDR3 lacked stop codons and remained in frame with V and J, and all other rearrangements were classified as non-productive. Following IMGT convention, CDR3 was defined as the stretch from the second conserved V-encoded cysteine up to the conserved J-encoded phenylalanine. In an earlier analysis of 500 to 650 of the donors, sequences lacking an unambiguous match to a single V gene segment were excluded. In an earlier analysis of 587 of the donors, V segments were called functional above 56.7% productive rearrangements and were called segregating when the between-donor standard deviation exceeded 5%. A statistical classification framework was developed to diagnose cytomegalovirus status using the catalog of TCR beta chain sequences. In a later analysis, TCR nucleotide sequences were compared against IMGT/GENE-DB human TR gene sequences so that V and J genes could be assigned. Using the TCRdist pipeline, a later analysis assigned CDR3 sequences along with most-parsimonious VDJ recombination scenarios. In a later analysis, every TCR beta chain was defined by the combination of its CDR3 amino acid sequence and its V-gene family, and reads without a unique V-gene family were dropped. As a way to deal with suspected cross-contamination and a sequencing artifact, a later analysis dropped hundreds of nucleotide sequences that were highly shared and had low generation probability. In a later analysis, a clonal expansion index for each public chain was calculated from normalized within-repertoire ranks of inferred template counts. Generation probabilities in a later analysis came from a VDJ recombination model fitted to out-of-frame rearrangements, and those results were checked against IGoR. Hypergeometric tests were used in a later analysis to score TCR-TCR, TCR-HLA and TCR-CMV co-occurrence, with a repertoire-size bias correction applied to the TCR pairs. False discovery rates were estimated in a later analysis by permuting HLA or CMV assignments 20 times. In a later analysis, co-occurring TCRs were grouped using DBSCAN, and TCRdist sequence similarity was added for clustering within HLA-allele-positive subsets. For co-occurrence clustering, repertoires with fewer than 30,000 or more than 120,000 public chains were excluded, along with 4 to 6 repertoires with anomalous nucleotide sharing. Entries here come from immuneACCESS through TCRdb and include only in-frame sequences with V and J called. Some clones fail to appear in such tables; in the studies checked, an unresolved V gene covers under half of the shortfall, and the cause of the remainder is unknown. The V and J calls and clone size were taken over from that table, and D and trimming were inferred from the DNA. The sample table records under 200,000 clones; approximately 76% of these occur just once. The top ten clones comprise approximately 1.3% of the sample.

What was sequenced was PBMCs. This chain joins TRBV10-1 to TRBJ2-7, with 7 middle bases fitting TRBD1. The clonotype comes from a man aged 55 to 70 in good health and CMV-seronegative. This receptor carries the CDR3 CATNDRVNGEQYF. At the DNA level, the sequence is TGCGCCACGAATGACAGGGTAAATGGAGAGCAGTACTTC.